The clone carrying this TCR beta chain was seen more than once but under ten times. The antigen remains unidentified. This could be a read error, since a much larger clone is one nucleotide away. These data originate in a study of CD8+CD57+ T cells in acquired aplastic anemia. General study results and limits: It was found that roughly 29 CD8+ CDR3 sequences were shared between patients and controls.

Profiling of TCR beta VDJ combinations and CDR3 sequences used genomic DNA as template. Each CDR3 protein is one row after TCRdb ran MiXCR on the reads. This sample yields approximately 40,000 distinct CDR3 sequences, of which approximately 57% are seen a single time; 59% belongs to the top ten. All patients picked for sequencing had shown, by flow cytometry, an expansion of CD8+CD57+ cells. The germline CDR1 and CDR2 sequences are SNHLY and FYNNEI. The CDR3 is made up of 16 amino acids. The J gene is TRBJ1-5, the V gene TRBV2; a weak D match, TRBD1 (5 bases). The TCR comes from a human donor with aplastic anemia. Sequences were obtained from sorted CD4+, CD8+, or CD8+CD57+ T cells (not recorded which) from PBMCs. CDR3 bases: TGTGCCAGCAGTGACGACAGCATTAATAGCAGTCAGCCCCAGCATTTT. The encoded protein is CASSDDSINSSQPQHF.